This is a list of T cell receptor beta chains from one sample in a study of OX40 agonist ivuxolimab in advanced cancers. Method: immunoSEQ multiplex PCR; TCRdb's copy keeps in-frame clones and lacks some. The profile shows 75,000 to 90,000 clones, about 90% of them singletons. The sequencing used CD4+ or CD8+ T cells sorted from blood, collected in a trial of the OX40 agonist ivuxolimab. These receptor sequences come from an adult with an advanced solid tumor such as melanoma, head and neck, liver or kidney cancer. The conserved cysteine and the conserved F or W are not part of the CDR3 here. Some rows have no size entry. The others give once, few or many, or a class for an expanded clone.

V	size	J	CDR3
TRBV19	.	TRBJ2-3	ASSFVREYADTQY
TRBV27	once	TRBJ1-5	ASSLFVNQPQH
TRBV25-1	.	TRBJ1-5	ASSECLLNQPQH
TRBV28	.	TRBJ2-7	ASSGQGIGLGLYEQY
TRBV4-1	.	TRBJ2-1	ASSRWGAGNEQF
TRBV5-6	.	TRBJ1-2	ASSLVSVSGGYT
TRBV4-3	.	TRBJ1-3	ASSQVGIGNTIY
TRBV7-3	.	TRBJ2-1	ASSQGLAGRSSYNEQF
TRBV30	once	TRBJ2-1	AWSPLPSYNEQF
TRBV18	once	TRBJ1-1	ASLGQGGYTEAF